A single sample gave rise to the 24 T cell receptor beta chains below, sequenced in a study of tumor and adjacent non-tumor tissue in lung cancer. The library came from three nested PCR rounds adapted from ARM-PCR protocols. TCRdb independently ran MiXCR on the multiplex PCR reads; one entry per CDR3 protein. In the table there are roughly 81,000 distinct CDR3 sequences, about three fifths of which are singletons. The template was RNA from unsorted bulk tissue. The sample comprised lung tumor tissue. The receptors here all came from a man between 65 and 85 years old with non-small cell lung cancer.

This clonotype has at least ten counts. The genes are TRBV28 and TRBJ1-5; TRBD1 might be the D (6 bases). Between the trimmed V and J ends, which lost 3 bases and 4 bases, there was a span of 10 bases. The CDR3 consists of 14 residues. The germline V gene encodes CDR1 MDHEN and CDR2 SYDVKM. CDR3 residues: CASSLAQGNQPQHF. The CDR3 DNA reads as TGTGCCAGCAGTTTGGCCCAGGGGAATCAGCCCCAGCATTTT.

This clonotype appeared a single time. At one boundary the junction diverges from the germline segment, which might be a read error. The chain combines TRBV11-1 with TRBJ2-7, with D perhaps TRBD1 (7 bases). The CDR3 is 12 residues long. Germline CDR1 and CDR2: SGHAT and FQDESV (reference sequence). CDR3 amino acids: CASRGTAHEQHF. The CDR3 nucleotides read TGCGCCAGCCGCGGGACAGCTCACGAGCAGCACTTC.

This clonotype was counted a few times. The chain has TRBV13 and TRBJ2-3; D not certain. The CDR3 loop spans 11 amino acids. V dropped 7 bases and J dropped 5 bases, with 7 bases sitting between them. The germline CDR1 and CDR2 sequences are PRHDT and FYEKMQ (reference sequence). The CDR3 region is CASTSRDTQYF. The CDR3 bases are TGTGCCAGCACATCACGAGATACGCAGTATTTT.

Comment on this clonotype: Possible read error: a much larger clone is one base away. The chain carries TRBV5-1 and TRBJ1-1; D is perhaps TRBD1 (5 bases). Per germline, CDR1 SGHRS and CDR2 YFSETQ. CDR3 length: 15 residues. CDR3 bases: TGCGCCAGCAACTTGGATGGGGGACGGAACACTGAAGCTTTCTTT. This sequence encodes CASNLDGGRNTEAFF.

There are a few counts of this clonotype. The J gene is TRBJ2-7, the V gene TRBV11-2; possibly TRBD1 for D (6 bases). The CDR3 has 11 residues. The V end was cut by 8 bases, the J end by 4 bases, with 9 bases between. Germline V gene lookup returns CDR1 SGHAT and CDR2 FQNNGV. For the CDR3, the DNA is TGTGCCAGCCCCACAGGGTACGAGCAGTACTTC. Protein: CASPTGYEQYF.

The rearrangement uses TRBV20-1 and TRBJ2-5, with 8 bases that match TRBD2. Germline V gene data show CDR1 as DFQATT and CDR2 as SNEGSKA (reference sequence). This CDR3 region has 14 residues. The junction had 9 bases not matched to a gene; V was cut back by 4 bases and J by 5 bases. DNA for the CDR3: TGCAGTGCTACTGACCTAGCGGGTTTGGAGACCCAGTACTTC. It is translated as CSATDLAGLETQYF.

Note on this clonotype: The conserved closing phenylalanine or tryptophan is absent in this CDR3, likely reflecting a read error. This rearrangement joins TRBV4-2 to TRBJ1-5; D gene ambiguous. CDR1 and CDR2 from the germline V gene are LGHNA and YNFKEQ. This CDR3 is 17 amino acids long. CDR3 nucleotide sequence: TGTCCCAGTAGCCAAGGTGATAAGAAAGGGCCCAGGCAGCCCCAGCATTTA. Amino acids: CPSSQGDKKGPRQPQHL.

Note on this clonotype: An end of the junction does not agree with germline; a read error may underlie this. The CDR3 region has the DNA TGTGCCAGCAATTACGAAGGGAATGCCAAAAAAATTCAGTACTTC. Protein product: CASNYEGNAKKIQYF. The chain recombines TRBV6-6 with TRBJ2-4, with D hard to call. Germline loops: CDR1 MNHNY, CDR2 SVGAGI (reference sequence). The CDR3 has 15 amino acids.

On this clonotype itself: At one end, the junction sequence differs from germline, possibly due to a read error. The rearrangement links TRBV4-2 to TRBJ2-7; the D call may be TRBD1 or TRBD2 (6 bases each). The CDR3 runs 15 residues. Germline-derived CDR1 and CDR2 are LGHNA and YNFKEQ. The CDR3, as DNA: TGTGTCAGCAGCCAGACCGTGAGGGGGGCCTACGAGCAGTACTTC. Residues: CVSSQTVRGAYEQYF.

This chain joins TRBV6-6 and TRBJ1-5; D possibly corresponds to TRBD1 (6 bases). The germline CDR1 and CDR2 sequences are MNHNY and SVGAGI (reference sequence). This CDR3 contains 14 residues. V gave up 11 bases and J gave up 3 bases, with 17 bases separating them. The CDR3 nucleotides are TGTGCCGGCATCGGGGGGGGCCTCAATCAGCCCCAGCATTTT. As protein: CAGIGGGLNQPQHF.

About this clonotype: This may be a read error: a much more frequent sequence differs by one nucleotide. The CDR3 here is CASSPNEGYNEQFF. CDR3 DNA: TGCGCCAGCAGCCCTAATGAAGGGTACAATGAGCAGTTCTTC. The V gene is TRBV4-1, the J gene TRBJ2-1; no definite D call. Between the trimmed V and J ends, which lost 4 bases and 4 bases, there was a span of 11 bases. This CDR3 has 14 residues. Germline CDR1 reads MGHRA; CDR2 reads YSYEKL.

As for this clonotype: The junction does not match germline at one end; this may be a read error. This rearrangement joins TRBV5-4 to TRBJ2-3, with 7 bases identical to TRBD2. CDR3 length: 16 residues. Germline assignment: CDR1 SGHNT and CDR2 YYREEE (reference sequence). The CDR3 DNA sequence: TGTGCCGGCAGCTTGGGAGCGCGGGGGAGTTCGGATACGCAGTATTTT. Its translation is CAGSLGARGSSDTQYF.

This clonotype was seen just once. The J gene is TRBJ2-1, the V gene TRBV6-2 or TRBV6-3; 15 positions agree with TRBD2. Looked up from germline, CDR1 is MNHEY and CDR2 is SVGEGT. The CDR3 has 17 amino acids. V gave up 6 bases and J gave up 8 bases; unmatched junction bases: 11. CDR3 protein: CASSLGLAGGPVDEQFF. For the CDR3, the DNA is TGTGCCAGCAGCCTCGGACTAGCGGGAGGGCCCGTCGATGAGCAGTTCTTC.

V is TRBV6-2 or TRBV6-3 and J is TRBJ2-2; 10 bases line up with TRBD1. Germline V gives CDR1 MNHEY, CDR2 SVGEGT. The CDR3 loop spans 17 amino acids. V lost 6 bases, J lost 0 bases, and 7 bases stayed unmatched. CDR3 in DNA: TGTGCCAGCAGCCCATCAGGACAGGGGGCGAACACCGGGGAGCTGTTTTTT. Its protein product is CASSPSGQGANTGELFF.

This clonotype was counted between two and nine times. The V gene is TRBV7-2, the J gene TRBJ2-3; D is perhaps TRBD2 (5 bases). CDR1 and CDR2 from the germline V gene are SGHTA and FQGNSA. V was clipped by 1 base and J by 0 bases, with 11 bases between them. The CDR3 has 16 amino acids. CDR3 sequence reads: CASSLGVGISTDTQYF. The CDR3 coding sequence is TGTGCCAGCAGCTTAGGGGTCGGGATAAGCACAGATACGCAGTATTTT.

Remarks on this clonotype: A read error may produce the germline difference seen at one junction end. The chain recombines TRBV5-6 with TRBJ1-2; unclear D gene. The germline CDR1 and CDR2 sequences are SGHDT and YYEEEE. CDR3 length equals 12 residues. The DNA of the CDR3 is TGTGCCAGCAGCTTTGATTATGGAATCGGGGAATTC. The encoded protein is CASSFDYGIGEF.

Points on this clonotype: Relative to the germline gene, one junction end is altered; a read error may explain this. The chain joins TRBV28 to TRBJ2-6, with D perhaps TRBD1 (5 bases). This CDR3 region has 17 residues. Germline V gene lookup returns CDR1 MDHEN and CDR2 SYDVKM. CDR3 in DNA: TGTACCAGCAGTTTATATCGTCTTGTCTCTGGGGCCAACGTTCTGACTTTC. Translated: CTSSLYRLVSGANVLTF.

For this clonotype: The germline gene is not matched at one end of the junction; a read error may be the cause. The chain is built from TRBV20-1 and TRBJ1-4; a weak D match, TRBD1 (5 bases). Germline V CDR1 and CDR2: DFQATT, SNEGSKA (reference sequence). The CDR3 covers 16 residues. The CDR3, as DNA: TGCAGTGATAGACCTACAGGAGACTGGACTAATGAAAAACTGTTTTTT. Protein product: CSDRPTGDWTNEKLFF.

Remarks on this clonotype: One junction end disagrees with the germline gene, perhaps due to a read error. This chain links TRBV29-1 with TRBJ2-3; 9 bases align to TRBD1. Germline V lookup: CDR1 SQVTM, CDR2 ANQGSEA. The CDR3 covers 13 residues. For the CDR3, the DNA is TGCAGCGTAGGGACAGGGCCCACAGATACGCAGTGTTTT. Its protein product is CSVGTGPTDTQCF.

Ten or more counts support this clonotype. The chain uses TRBV7-8 and TRBJ2-5; 7 bases align to TRBD2. CDR3 size: 15 residues. The V gene's germline CDR1 is SGHVS and CDR2 FQNEAQ. J was trimmed by 2 bases and V by 7 bases; bases with no gene match: 10. CDR3: CASTPQRGVQETQYF. The CDR3 region has the DNA TGTGCCAGCACCCCTCAGCGGGGTGTTCAAGAGACCCAGTACTTC.

In its sample, this clonotype was seen once. One end of the junction does not line up with germline, which may come from a read error. The V gene is TRBV6-5, the J gene TRBJ2-3, with D unresolved. The CDR3 loop spans 15 amino acids. Germline V gene lookup returns CDR1 MNHEY and CDR2 SVGAGI. In DNA form, the CDR3 reads TGTGCCAGCAGCAATTTGGTTCGGAACACATATACGCAGTATTTT. Protein: CASSNLVRNTYTQYF.

In this sample, this clonotype turned up many times. V is TRBV12-3 or TRBV12-4 and J is TRBJ2-7, with 11 bases fitting TRBD1. The V gene end was trimmed by 3 bases and the J gene end by 4 bases; junction bases not matched to a gene: 5. The CDR3 runs to 15 residues. In DNA form, the CDR3 reads TGTGCCAGCAGTTTTCCGGGACAGGGGGTTTACGAGCAGTACTTC. Its translation is CASSFPGQGVYEQYF.

Turning to this clonotype: One end of the junction varies from germline; a read error may be responsible. This chain uses TRBV6-1 with TRBJ2-2, with D tentatively TRBD1 (6 bases). CDR1 is MNHNS, CDR2 SASEGT, per germline. This CDR3 is built from 15 residues. In nucleotides, the CDR3 is TGTACCAGCAAACGGGGACACCAGATGGACGGGGAGCTGTTTTTT. Translation gives CTSKRGHQMDGELFF.

On this clonotype: A much larger clone lies a single base off, so this may be a read error. A read error is likely, as this CDR3 ends without the conserved phenylalanine or tryptophan. The rearrangement joins TRBV7-9 to TRBJ1-2; the D gene is possibly TRBD1 (6 bases). The CDR3 is made up of 16 amino acids. Germline V lookup: CDR1 SEHNR, CDR2 FQNEAQ (reference sequence). The V end lost 6 bases, the J end lost 6 bases, and 23 bases lay between the germline ends. In DNA form, the CDR3 reads TGTGCCAGCAGTAACAGGAGGACAGCCTCTGAAAATGGCTACACCTTG. Translation: CASSNRRTASENGYTL.